The TCR beta chain described here comes from a study of vaccination effects on CD4 cells after COVID-19. Study at large: After the second dose, samples were taken at median day 72.

Concerning this clone itself: Its target is unknown.

Profiled with immunoSEQ multiplex PCR; TCRdb holds only in-frame clones, not every one. The table includes approximately 83,000 clones, roughly 80% detected once. Before sequencing took place, the ViraFEST assay used viral peptide pools to expand antigen-specific CD4+ T cells. Cultured cells yielded isolated CD4+ T cells after 10 days. Participants were given two doses of BNT162b2 or mRNA-1273 vaccine. The CDR3 runs 15 residues. Germline V gives CDR1 SGHRS, CDR2 YFSETQ. The junction had 5 bases not matched to a gene; V was cut back by 4 bases and J by 3 bases. This receptor was identified in a human donor who received a COVID-19 vaccine. This material consisted of CD4+ T cells from PBMCs cultured with HCoV-OC43 spike peptides, taken after COVID-19 vaccination. Subset meaning: HCoV-OC43 spike overlapping peptide pool stimulation. The rearrangement links TRBV5-1 to TRBJ1-5; 9 positions agree with TRBD1. The CDR3 DNA reads as TGCGCCAGCAGCCCGGACAGGGGTGCCAATCAGCCCCAGCATTTT. It specifies CASSPDRGANQPQHF.